This T cell receptor (beta chain) was identified in a study of blood T cell repertoires in COVID-19. Looking at the study overall: PBMCs, B-cell-depleted T cells, or T cells provided the cDNA or gDNA that made up the material.

Under the authors' procedure: By means of reference gene primer amplification, nucleated cell counts were estimated. Produced via immunoSEQ multiplex PCR; TCRdb's table is partial and in-frame only. Clonal size and the V and J genes are those of that table, whereas D and trimming came from the DNA. Of some 70,000 clones in the sample, roughly 80% were seen once. The CDR3 is 16 amino acids. V was pared by 0 bases and J by 4 bases, with 8 bases of the junction left unmatched. This chain uses TRBV6-7 with TRBJ2-7; TRBD1 agrees at 8 bases. TRBV6-7 is an open reading frame whose function is uncertain. Sequencing used peripheral blood. The TCR originated in a woman aged 50 to 65 with acute or convalescent COVID-19. The CDR3 DNA sequence: TGTGCCAGCAGTTACTCCCGACAGGGGCAGCGGTACGAGCAGTACTTC. This gives the protein CASSYSRQGQRYEQYF.